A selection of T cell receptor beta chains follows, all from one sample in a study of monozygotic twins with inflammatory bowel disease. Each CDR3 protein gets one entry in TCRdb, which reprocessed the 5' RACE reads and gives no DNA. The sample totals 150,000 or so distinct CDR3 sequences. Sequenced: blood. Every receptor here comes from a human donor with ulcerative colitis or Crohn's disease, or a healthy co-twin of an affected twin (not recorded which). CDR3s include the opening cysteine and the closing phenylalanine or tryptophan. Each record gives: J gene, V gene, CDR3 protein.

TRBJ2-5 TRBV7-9 CASSSSGRRGNQETQYF
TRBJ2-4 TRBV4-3 CASSPDTGSIQYF
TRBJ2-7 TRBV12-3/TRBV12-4 CASSLPGLNEQYF
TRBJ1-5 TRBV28 CASSRRGGQPQHF
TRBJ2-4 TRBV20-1 CSARLSGGKNIQYF
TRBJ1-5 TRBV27 CASRFGGVNQPQHF
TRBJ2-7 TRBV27 CASSLGRGTDEQYF
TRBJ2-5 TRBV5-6 CASSFYQGAGETQYF
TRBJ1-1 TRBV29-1 CSVGWARGAQTEAFF
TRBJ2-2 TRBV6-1 CASRIQAVNTGELFF
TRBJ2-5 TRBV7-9 CASSLRAGESETQYF
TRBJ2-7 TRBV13 CASSLVSAGENYEQYF
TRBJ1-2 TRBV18 CASSPPGQGFGYTF
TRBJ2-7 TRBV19 CASRPRGEVYEQYF